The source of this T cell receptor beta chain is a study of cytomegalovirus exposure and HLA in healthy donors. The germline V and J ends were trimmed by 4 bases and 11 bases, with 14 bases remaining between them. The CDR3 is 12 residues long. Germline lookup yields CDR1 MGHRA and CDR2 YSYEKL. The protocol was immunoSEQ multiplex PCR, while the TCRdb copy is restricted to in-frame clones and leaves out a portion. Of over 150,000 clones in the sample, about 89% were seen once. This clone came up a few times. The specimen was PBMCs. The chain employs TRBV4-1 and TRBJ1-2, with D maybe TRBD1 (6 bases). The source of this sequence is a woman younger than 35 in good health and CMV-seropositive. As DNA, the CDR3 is TGCGCCAGCAGCCTAGGAGCGGGGGCATACACCTTC. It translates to CASSLGAGAYTF.